Below are 30 T cell receptor beta chains sequenced from a single sample in a study of early T cells in non-severe SARS-CoV-2 infection. TCRdb redid the calling of the 5' RACE reads with MiXCR, one entry per CDR3 protein. The table includes 25,000 to 35,000 distinct CDR3 sequences, 3.5% to 5.5% detected once. The material sequenced was whole blood, taken at baseline. The receptors derive from an adult who was a healthcare worker with PCR-confirmed SARS-CoV-2 infection or an uninfected control (not recorded which).

This clonotype was seen at least ten times. The rearrangement joins TRBV4-2 to TRBJ2-6, with D perhaps matching TRBD2 (5 bases). V lost 1 base and J 0 bases, leaving 10 bases between the germline ends. The CDR3 has 17 amino acids. The germline V gene encodes CDR1 LGHNA and CDR2 YNFKEQ. CDR3 sequence: CASSQGESHSGANVLTF. The CDR3 region has the DNA TGTGCCAGCAGCCAAGGGGAGTCCCACTCTGGGGCCAACGTCCTGACTTTC.

This clonotype was detected many times. The gene calls are TRBV12-3 or TRBV12-4 and TRBJ1-2; D might be TRBD1 (5 bases). This CDR3 contains 14 residues. Trimming left V 2 bases short and J 6 bases short, with 13 bases between. This CDR3 is CASSLRQGSNGYTF. In nucleotides, the CDR3 is TGTGCCAGCAGTTTACGGCAGGGTAGCAATGGCTACACCTTC.

This clonotype appeared many times. V gene TRBV19 combines with J gene TRBJ2-7; 9 bases align to TRBD2. V shed 7 bases and J 0 bases; nucleotides not matched to a gene: 4. This CDR3 has 14 amino acids. Germline V gene sequence: CDR1 LNHDA, CDR2 SQIVND (reference sequence). The CDR3 reads CASNPSGTSYEQYF. For the CDR3, the DNA is TGTGCCAGTAACCCTAGCGGGACCTCCTACGAGCAGTACTTC.

The rearrangement joins TRBV7-2 to TRBJ2-4; 10 bases are shared with TRBD1. V lost 1 base and J lost 0; bases outside the gene matches: 3. Germline V gene data show CDR1 as SGHTA and CDR2 as FQGNSA. The CDR3 is 17 residues long. CDR3: CASSLVGTGVAKNIQYF. CDR3 sequence (DNA): TGTGCCAGCAGCTTAGTGGGGACAGGGGTAGCCAAAAACATTCAGTACTTC.

This clonotype was seen many times. This chain joins TRBV9 and TRBJ2-1, with 13 bases that match TRBD2. Germline CDR1 is SGDLS and CDR2 is YYNGEE. There are 17 residues in the CDR3. The V and J ends lost 0 bases and 6 bases, in that order; junction bases with no gene match: 6. The DNA for the CDR3 is TGTGCCAGCAGCGTAGTTGGAACTAGCGGGGGGGCCAATGAGCAGTTCTTC. It translates to CASSVVGTSGGANEQFF.

This clonotype was counted many times. Here the CDR3 DNA reads TGCGCCAGCAGTGAAACTAGCGGATACAATGAGCAGTTCTTC. Translation: CASSETSGYNEQFF. The J gene is TRBJ2-1, the V gene TRBV10-2; TRBD2 agrees at 8 bases. J lost 4 bases, V lost 3 bases, and 2 bases had no gene match. The length of the CDR3 is 14 residues. The germline CDR1 and CDR2 sequences are WSHSY and SAAADI.

This clonotype was picked up many times. This chain connects TRBV4-2 to TRBJ2-5; unclear D gene. CDR1 LGHNA and CDR2 YNFKEQ come from the germline V gene. V lost 6 bases to trimming and J lost 0 bases, with 14 bases between them. This CDR3 region has 15 residues. The CDR3 DNA reads as TGTGCCAGCAGGACGGGCATTACAAACCAAGAGACCCAGTACTTC. As protein: CASRTGITNQETQYF.

The chain carries TRBV12-3 or TRBV12-4 and TRBJ2-5; weak D call: TRBD1 (5 bases). This CDR3 is built from 14 residues. V was clipped by 2 bases and J by 1 base, with 8 bases between them. The CDR3 region has the DNA TGTGCCAGCAGTTTAAATGGGGCCCAAGAGACCCAGTACTTC. It encodes CASSLNGAQETQYF.

This clonotype was detected only a few times. The chain joins TRBV13 to TRBJ2-3; D remains ambiguous. This CDR3 contains 12 residues. The V end was cut by 4 bases, the J end by 5 bases, with 7 bases between. Germline CDR1 reads PRHDT; CDR2 reads FYEKMQ (reference sequence). The CDR3 sequence is CASSSAGDTQYF. CDR3 DNA sequence: TGTGCCAGCAGCTCAGCAGGAGATACGCAGTATTTT.

The chain couples TRBV4-2 to TRBJ2-5; D possibly uses TRBD1 or TRBD2 (5 bases each). Germline V lookup: CDR1 LGHNA, CDR2 YNFKEQ. The CDR3 totals 14 residues. Trimming removed 2 bases at V and 1 base at J, with 8 bases between. CDR3 sequence (DNA): TGTGCCAGCAGCCAAAGGGACGGCCAAGAGACCCAGTACTTC. This translates into CASSQRDGQETQYF.

This clonotype was picked up many times. This rearrangement joins TRBV12-3 or TRBV12-4 to TRBJ2-1, with 11 bases matching TRBD1. V shed 5 bases, J shed 0 bases, and the junction held 3 bases outside the gene matches. This CDR3 region has 16 residues. CDR3 nucleotides: TGTGCCAGCAGTGGGGGGACAGGGGGCTCCTACAATGAGCAGTTCTTC. Its translation is CASSGGTGGSYNEQFF.

This clonotype has ten or more counts. The chain couples TRBV20-1 to TRBJ2-3; the D call may be TRBD1 or TRBD2 (6 bases each). Per germline, CDR1 DFQATT and CDR2 SNEGSKA (reference sequence). V was pared by 2 bases and J by 3 bases, with 12 bases between. The CDR3 loop spans 14 amino acids. CDR3: CSARKGDSTDTQYF. The CDR3 DNA reads as TGCAGTGCTAGAAAGGGGGACTCAACAGATACGCAGTATTTT.

This clonotype was seen repeatedly, ten times or more. The genes are TRBV18 and TRBJ1-4, with 9 bases matching TRBD1. Per the germline V gene, CDR1 is KGHSH and CDR2 is LQKENI. The CDR3 has 15 residues. The V segment lost 4 bases and the J segment 7 bases; nucleotides outside the gene matches: 7. In DNA form, the CDR3 reads TGTGCCAGCTCACTCCCCGGGACAGGGCTTGAAAAACTGTTTTTT. Translating it yields CASSLPGTGLEKLFF.

This clonotype was observed at least ten times. The gene calls are TRBV6-1 and TRBJ2-7; D is uncertain. V gave up 0 bases and J gave up 0 bases, with 18 bases separating them. Germline V CDR1 and CDR2: MNHNS, SASEGT. CDR3 length: 18 residues. In DNA, the CDR3 is TGTGCCAGCAGTGAAGCGCATCTTGGAGTATGGAGCTCCTACGAGCAGTACTTC. Translated, it gives CASSEAHLGVWSSYEQYF.

This clonotype was recorded at least ten times. The chain has TRBV5-1 and TRBJ2-3; tentatively, D is TRBD2 (5 bases). Between the trimmed V and J ends, which lost 1 base and 6 bases, there was a span of 12 bases. Germline values: CDR1 SGHRS, CDR2 YFSETQ. This CDR3 has 14 amino acids. The CDR3 spells CASSLRGGSDTQYF. The CDR3 bases are TGCGCCAGCAGCTTGAGAGGAGGTTCGGATACGCAGTATTTT.

CDR3: CASSQDWGLAYEQYF. The CDR3 coding sequence is TGCGCCAGCAGCCAAGATTGGGGACTAGCTTACGAGCAGTACTTC. J is TRBJ2-7 and V is TRBV4-3; TRBD2 agrees at 9 bases. In germline, CDR1 is LGHNA, CDR2 YSLEER. There are 15 residues in the CDR3. The V segment lost 0 bases and the J segment 4 bases; nucleotides outside the gene matches: 4.

By sample fraction, this clonotype is large. The chain has TRBV10-2 and TRBJ1-6, with D perhaps matching TRBD1 (5 bases). In germline, CDR1 is WSHSY, CDR2 SAAADI. This CDR3 comprises 15 residues. V lost 0 bases, J lost 11 bases, and 14 bases lay in between. CDR3 coding DNA: TGCGCCAGCAGTGAGTCGAGAGGGGATGTGGCACCCCTCCACTTT. It encodes CASSESRGDVAPLHF.

The table lists this clonotype with many counts. The chain couples TRBV12-3 or TRBV12-4 to TRBJ2-5; no definite D call. The CDR3 is 10 residues long. Trimming took 8 bases from V and 4 from J, leaving 5 bases between them. CDR3 sequence: CASGRETQYF. DNA of the CDR3: TGTGCCAGCGGTCGAGAGACCCAGTACTTC.

At least ten counts were recorded for this clonotype. The chain uses TRBV19 and TRBJ1-1; D call uncertain. The CDR3 spans 13 residues. Trimming left V 8 bases short and J 6 bases short, with 16 bases between. CDR1 and CDR2 (germline): LNHDA, SQIVND (reference sequence). The CDR3 reads CASGFREQAEAFF. Here the CDR3 DNA reads TGTGCCAGTGGCTTTAGGGAGCAGGCTGAAGCTTTCTTT.

This chain joins TRBV29-1 and TRBJ1-1; D perhaps matches TRBD1 (5 bases). This CDR3 is built from 10 residues. V lost 4 bases to trimming and J lost 7 bases, with 7 bases between them. CDR1 SQVTM and CDR2 ANQGSEA come from the germline V gene. The CDR3 DNA is TGCAGCGTTGGAGGGGTTGAAGCTTTCTTT. Translated, it gives CSVGGVEAFF.

This clonotype showed up just a few times. The CDR3 sequence: CASSRSGRPSYNEQFF. Written as DNA, the CDR3 is TGTGCCAGCAGCCGCAGCGGGAGGCCGTCCTACAATGAGCAGTTCTTC. The rearrangement joins TRBV7-2 to TRBJ2-1; the match to TRBD2 covers 9 bases. Germline CDR1 is SGHTA and CDR2 is FQGNSA. This CDR3 region has 16 residues. V gave up 5 bases and J gave up 1 base; unmatched junction bases: 6. The entire variable domain, with the rest obtained from reference TRBV7-2 and TRBJ2-1, is as follows: GAGVSQSPSNKVTEKGKDVELRCDPISGHTALYWYRQSLGQGLEFLIYFQGNSAPDKSGLPSDRFSAERTGGSVSTLTIQRTQQEDSAVYLCASSRSGRPSYNEQFFGPGTRLTVL.

This clonotype was seen many times. V usage is TRBV4-1 and J usage is TRBJ2-7; possibly TRBD1 for D (5 bases). Germline-derived CDR1 and CDR2 are MGHRA and YSYEKL. V lost 4 bases to trimming and J lost 0 bases, with 13 bases between them. This CDR3 is 15 amino acids long. This chain's CDR3 is CASSPTEQVSYEQYF. The CDR3 DNA reads as TGCGCCAGCAGCCCGACAGAACAGGTCTCCTACGAGCAGTACTTC.

This clonotype was found a few times. CDR3 in amino acids: CASTILPGELFF. The DNA for the CDR3 is TGTGCCAGCACAATTTTGCCCGGGGAGCTGTTTTTT. This chain uses TRBV27 with TRBJ2-2; D gene uncertain. Trimming shortened V by 7 bases and J by 6 bases, and 9 bases separated the two germline ends. There are 12 residues in the CDR3. CDR1 and CDR2 (germline): MNHEY, SMNVEV (reference sequence).

This clonotype was seen only a few times. The chain joins TRBV7-2 to TRBJ2-5, with unresolved D. Germline V gene data show CDR1 as SGHTA and CDR2 as FQGNSA. The V end lost 3 bases, the J end lost 5 bases, and 16 bases lay between the germline ends. This CDR3 is 15 amino acids long. DNA of the CDR3: TGTGCCAGCAGCTTCTCCAATCTCCTAGTGGAGACCCAGTACTTC. Amino acids: CASSFSNLLVETQYF.

There are many counts of this clonotype. The chain carries TRBV20-1 and TRBJ1-4; D uncertain. Trimming took off 3 bases at V and 10 bases at J, with 12 bases between the two ends. CDR3 length equals 12 residues. Germline CDR1 and CDR2: DFQATT and SNEGSKA (reference sequence). Written as DNA, the CDR3 is TGCAGTGCTAGGGACGACAAGCGAAAACTGTTTTTT. Protein: CSARDDKRKLFF.

J is TRBJ2-3 and V is TRBV11-1; 14 nucleotides agree with TRBD2. Losses at the gene ends were 5 bases for V and 6 bases for J; bases not matched to a gene: 7. The germline CDR1 and CDR2 sequences are SGHAT and FQDESV (reference sequence). This CDR3 has 16 residues. Written as DNA, the CDR3 is TGTGCCAGCAGCCTTCCCGGGACTAGCGGGAGTGATACGCAGTATTTT. Amino acid sequence: CASSLPGTSGSDTQYF.

This clonotype was seen repeatedly, ten times or more. The chain joins TRBV5-4 to TRBJ2-3, with a weak D call TRBD1 (5 bases). V lost 0 bases and J lost 0, with 8 bases in between. CDR1 is SGHNT and CDR2 is YYREEE in the germline V gene (reference sequence). The CDR3 is 15 amino acids. CDR3 region: CASSLGGASTDTQYF. For the CDR3, the DNA is TGTGCCAGCAGCTTGGGTGGGGCTAGCACAGATACGCAGTATTTT.

This clonotype was seen ten or more times. The CDR3 is CASRPGQGIHEQYF. CDR3 coding DNA: TGCGCCAGCCGTCCGGGACAGGGTATCCACGAGCAGTACTTC. This chain joins TRBV5-1 and TRBJ2-7, with TRBD1 matching 9 bases. The CDR3 covers 14 residues. Germline lookup yields CDR1 SGHRS and CDR2 YFSETQ. The trim removed 7 bases at V and 5 bases at J, leaving 10 bases unmatched.

The rearrangement uses TRBV29-1 and TRBJ2-1; D might be TRBD2 (6 bases). The CDR3 is made up of 15 amino acids. Germline values: CDR1 SQVTM, CDR2 ANQGSEA. V dropped 0 bases and J dropped 4 bases, with 13 bases sitting between them. The CDR3 coding sequence is TGCAGCGTTGAAGATCTCGGCGGGAAGTACAATGAGCAGTTCTTC. Protein product: CSVEDLGGKYNEQFF.

This clonotype was detected ten times or more. CDR3 region: CASSESGGQETQYF. The CDR3 DNA follows: TGTGCCAGCAGTGAATCAGGAGGACAAGAGACCCAGTACTTC. The genes are TRBV6-1 and TRBJ2-5; tentative D call: TRBD2 (5 bases). V lost 2 bases to trimming and J lost 2 bases, with 9 bases between them. Per germline, CDR1 MNHNS and CDR2 SASEGT. The CDR3 is made up of 14 amino acids.